One sample yielded the 8 T cell receptor beta chains listed below, sequenced in a study of T cells after yellow fever vaccination. TCRdb redid the calling of the 5' RACE reads with MiXCR, one entry per CDR3 protein. Found here are under 300,000 distinct CDR3 sequences, over 6.5% of them singletons; the top ten hold approximately 1%. The material was CD4+ T cells sorted from PBMCs, obtained on the day of the yellow fever booster vaccination. Receptors were obtained from a man younger than 40 who received the YFV17D yellow fever vaccine.

This clonotype was picked up a small number of times. This chain links TRBV11-1 with TRBJ2-5, with 10 nucleotides matching TRBD2. The trim removed 2 bases at V and 3 bases at J, leaving 6 bases unmatched. Germline V gene sequence: CDR1 SGHAT, CDR2 FQDESV (reference sequence). The CDR3 is made up of 16 amino acids. The CDR3 DNA is TGTGCCAGCAGCTTAAACAGCGGGAGGGCCGAAGAGACCCAGTACTTC. It is translated as CASSLNSGRAEETQYF.

This clonotype was seen only a few times. This chain connects TRBV4-3 to TRBJ2-2, with 7 bases that match TRBD1. The germline CDR1 and CDR2 sequences are LGHNA and YSLEER. The CDR3 covers 15 residues. Germline trimming cut 4 bases from V and 1 base from J; bases unmatched to any gene: 3. The DNA of the CDR3 is TGCGCCAGCAGCCCGACAGGGCGGAACACCGGGGAGCTGTTTTTT. Protein: CASSPTGRNTGELFF.

This clonotype was detected a few times. J is TRBJ2-2 and V is TRBV2, with D possibly matching TRBD2 (6 bases). V shed 3 bases and J shed 1 base, with 12 bases lying between them. CDR1 SNHLY and CDR2 FYNNEI come from the germline V gene. The length of the CDR3 is 16 residues. The CDR3 coding sequence is TGTGCCAGCAGTGACCCAGCGGGTTTGAACACCGGGGAGCTGTTTTTT. As protein: CASSDPAGLNTGELFF.

This clonotype was found many times. The chain is built from TRBV18 and TRBJ1-5, with TRBD1 as a possible D gene (5 bases). The V gene's germline CDR1 is KGHSH and CDR2 LQKENI. V lost 6 bases and J lost 6, with 24 bases in between. This CDR3 has 17 residues. The CDR3 region has the DNA TGTGCCAGCTCGTCCTTAAGGGTGACAACAGGTGTTCAGCCCCAGCATTTT. Residues: CASSSLRVTTGVQPQHF.

A few counts support this clonotype. The junction does not match germline at one end; this may be a read error. This rearrangement joins TRBV20-1 to TRBJ1-4, with no clear D. The length of the CDR3 is 16 residues. CDR1 is DFQATT and CDR2 is SNEGSKA in the germline V gene (reference sequence). The CDR3 here is CCARREVGATNEKLFF. In nucleotides, the CDR3 is TGCTGTGCTAGAAGAGAAGTTGGTGCAACTAATGAAAAACTGTTTTTT.

The genes are TRBV19 and TRBJ2-6; a weak D match, TRBD2 (6 bases). This CDR3 is built from 15 residues. V dropped 3 bases and J dropped 5 bases, with 11 bases sitting between them. The germline V gene has CDR1 LNHDA and CDR2 SQIVND (reference sequence). CDR3 protein: CASSMGGLWANVLTF. CDR3 nucleotide sequence: TGTGCCAGTAGTATGGGGGGTCTCTGGGCCAACGTCCTGACTTTC.

This clonotype was recorded many times. The rearrangement uses TRBV20-1 and TRBJ2-3; 9 bases are shared with TRBD2. The CDR3 extends over 14 amino acids. The V and J ends lost 4 bases and 2 bases, in that order; junction bases with no gene match: 4. Germline CDR1 is DFQATT and CDR2 is SNEGSKA (reference sequence). The CDR3 spells CSATLAGVTDTQYF. The CDR3 DNA follows: TGCAGTGCTACCTTAGCGGGAGTCACAGATACGCAGTATTTT.

This clonotype was seen repeatedly, ten times or more. This sequence joins TRBV5-8 and TRBJ1-1, with no clear D. CDR3 length: 14 residues. Trimming stripped 0 bases from V and 4 bases from J, with 10 bases between. Germline-derived CDR1 and CDR2 are SGHTS and YDEGEE. CDR3 sequence reads: CASSLAPATTEAFF. The CDR3, as DNA: TGTGCCAGCAGCTTGGCCCCAGCAACCACTGAAGCTTTCTTT.